One T cell receptor beta chain is described in this entry. The sample comes from a study of blood T cells in healthy people across ages. It was with a sample-barcoded 5' primer and a J-beta primer mix that a second PCR of about 6 to 11 cycles was run. MiXCR was run by TCRdb on the 5' RACE reads, yielding one entry per CDR3 protein. Among about 730,000 distinct CDR3 sequences listed, 43% were seen once. Input material: blood. This clonotype was sampled from a woman aged 60-70 years in good health.

The CDR3 region is CASSPGQTGGYTF. CDR3 bases: TGTGCCAGCAGCCCTGGACAGACAGGGGGCTACACCTTC. V gene TRBV3-1 combines with J gene TRBJ1-2; TRBD1 matches at 7 bases. CDR1 is LGHDT, CDR2 YNNKEL, per germline (reference sequence). The CDR3 sequence is 13 residues long. V was pared by 4 bases and J by 8 bases, with 7 bases of the junction left unmatched.